This T cell receptor (beta chain) is from a study of T cell responses to AZD1222 COVID-19 vaccine. Whole-study results and caveats: The donor group comprised mostly white British people and more females; the analysis possibly underestimated clonal diversity.

Turning to this clone: Its antigen remains unknown.

CDR3 length: 16 residues. Trimming removed 5 bases from V and 3 bases from J; junction bases left unmatched: 7. From germline, CDR1 is MDHEN and CDR2 SYDVKM. Profiling relied on immunoSEQ multiplex PCR, and the TCRdb table lists in-frame clones only, not all of them. The sample has 130,000 or so clones, about 89% seen once. Sequenced here: peripheral blood, sampled on day 0 of AZD1222 vaccination. This TCR was sampled from an adult in good health. V gene TRBV28 combines with J gene TRBJ2-3, with 11 bases lining up with TRBD2. The CDR3 DNA sequence: TGTGCCAGCAGTCCGCAGACTAGCGGGACGACAGATACGCAGTATTTT. Protein: CASSPQTSGTTDTQYF.